This T cell receptor (beta chain) was recorded in a study of metastatic and nonmetastatic thyroid tumors. Patients underwent thyroid surgery, and none had received any treatment before it. TCRdb re-clonotyped the PCR reads via MiXCR. This sample has over 13,000 clones, with roughly a quarter found just once. Germline V gene lookup returns CDR1 SGHAT and CDR2 FQDESV (reference sequence). The CDR3 loop spans 18 amino acids. V lost 10 bases, J lost 0 bases, and 18 bases stayed unmatched. This sequence was found in a female donor with papillary thyroid cancer or a benign thyroid nodule (not recorded which). Some clones in this sample may be carry-over from other donors' samples. The V call is TRBV11-1, the J call TRBJ2-1; 7 bases match TRBD2. Sequencing input: tumor tissue. The CDR3 loop is CAITGESGKTSSYNEQFF. CDR3 coding DNA: TGTGCCATCACCGGTGAAAGCGGGAAGACTAGCTCCTACAATGAGCAGTTCTTC.